This T cell receptor (beta chain) was observed in a study of graft-versus-host responses after intestinal transplantation listed by TCRdb under 2021. A note on the overall study: The transplants that recipients received were multivisceral, liver-intestinal, or isolated intestinal. Graft-versus-host and host-versus-graft alloreactive T cell clones were tracked in the graft, circulation and bone marrow after intestinal transplantation using bulk TCR-beta CDR3 sequencing. To identify alloreactive clones, pre-transplant mixed lymphocyte reaction products were sequenced and compared with unstimulated pre-transplant donor and recipient T cells. Anti-thymocyte globulin induction was given to all recipients, followed by maintenance tacrolimus and steroids for around three years. The cohort enrolled about two dozen intestinal transplant recipients, one of whom was a retransplant, and 3 patients without pretransplant specimens were excluded. Rather than going through the commercial service, samples from three later patients were sequenced in-house on an Illumina MiSeq and processed with MiXCR. A peak of at least 4% donor T cells among recipient peripheral blood mononuclear cells was the definition used for donor T cell macrochimerism. Beyond this particular receptor, the publication reports: In patients with donor T cell macrochimerism, the allografts had high GvH to HvG T cell clonal ratios. The conclusions were limited by the relatively low number and heterogeneity of the intestinal transplant patients. Peak levels of circulating GvH clones were associated with declines in HvG clones early after transplant. GvH clones were detected in recipient bone marrow, and some of these GvH clones were observed earlier in ileal mucosa or blood, consistent with an intestinal mucosal origin.

The sample's time point label, decoded: cells obtained before transplantation from donor or recipient. CD3+CD4+ and CD3+CD8+ populations were FACS-sorted from unstimulated pre-transplant donor and recipient cells taken from spleen or lymph nodes. CDR1 SNHLY and CDR2 FYNNEI were looked up in the germline V gene. Counted from cysteine to phenylalanine, this CDR3 has 15 amino acids. Just CDR3 DNA is preserved here, 45 bases in frame from base 1. For this chain, trimming is 0 bases at the V end and 3 bases at the J end, and the number of junction bases without a gene match is 3. Libraries came from the immunoSEQ multiplex PCR assay. For most patients, genomic DNA was isolated with the Qiagen DNeasy Blood and Tissue Kit and shipped frozen to Adaptive Biotechnologies for TCR sequencing. For most patients, genomic DNA was subjected to high-throughput TCR-beta CDR3 sequencing by Adaptive Biotechnologies. The study's processing was this. Adaptive's ImmunoSEQ software was the source of the TCR sequencing data for roughly 19 patients, while a few other patients were processed with MiXCR and VDJtools. To correct CD4 versus CD8 sorting errors, sequences present in both subsets at a frequency ratio below 5:1 were removed. Because the origin of CDR3 nucleotide sequences shared between donor and recipient could not be assigned, those sequences were removed. To be classed as alloreactive, a clone needed at least 2-fold expansion over unstimulated cells and a minimum CFSE-low frequency of 0.002% (template counts) or 0.001% (read counts). Clones were considered mappable if detected in sequenced pre-transplant spleen, lymph node, or MLR CFSE-low populations of the donor or recipient. Cumulative frequency of alloreactive clones was calculated as a percentage of all sequences weighted by copy number. The clones in this table, taken by TCRdb from immuneACCESS, are in-frame only. Not every clone is retained; where verified, under half of the shortfall comes from an unresolved V gene, and the cause of the rest is unknown. V and J calls and clone size are those listed in that table; D and trimming were worked out from the DNA. The sample table shows roughly 120,000 clones, and 75% to 95% are seen once. About 0.18% of the sample is taken by the ten largest.

Points on this clone: Its antigen target is currently unknown. No base-level quality is on record; no much larger clone is a single base apart.

The sequence was collected from a human donor who received an intestinal transplant. The source material was unstimulated CD4+ T cells sorted from spleen or lymph node cells, sampled before intestinal transplant. The chain couples TRBV2 to TRBJ2-7, with TRBD1 matching 9 junction bases. The nucleotides read TGTGCCAGCAGTGAAGCGGGGACAGGGAACTACGAGCAGTACTTC. This translates into CASSEAGTGNYEQYF.